The 22 T cell receptor beta chains listed next were all sequenced from one sample in a study of T cells in Graves' hyperthyroidism and ophthalmopathy. Template material for amplifying TCR beta CDR3 regions consisted of RNA transcripts. First-round RT-PCR with HTBI primers amplified the TCR CDR3 region. TCRdb re-called the multiplex PCR reads with MiXCR, one entry per CDR3 protein. This table has 390,000 or so distinct CDR3 sequences, about 14% appearing once. The specimen sequenced was blood. These receptor sequences come from a man younger than 35 with Graves' ophthalmopathy.

There are many counts of this clonotype. V is TRBV5-1 and J is TRBJ2-1; a possible D gene is TRBD2 (5 bases). V lost 5 bases to trimming and J lost 6 bases, with 18 bases between them. This CDR3 comprises 15 residues. Germline values: CDR1 SGHRS, CDR2 YFSETQ. The CDR3 sequence: CASSLSSGSPNEQFF. CDR3 in DNA: TGCGCCAGCAGTCTTAGTTCTGGGAGCCCCAATGAGCAGTTCTTC.

This clonotype was detected many times. This rearrangement joins TRBV7-9 to TRBJ2-5, with 8 bases fitting TRBD1. The length of the CDR3 is 17 residues. Germline V lookup: CDR1 SEHNR, CDR2 FQNEAQ (reference sequence). Unmatched junction bases numbered 13, after V lost 3 bases and J lost 4 bases. The CDR3 spells CASSFGGRGQAPETQYF. For the CDR3, the DNA is TGTGCCAGCAGCTTTGGGGGCAGGGGGCAGGCCCCAGAGACCCAGTACTTC.

Comments on this clonotype: A single base separates this from a much larger clone, so it may be a read error. The CDR3, as DNA: TGTGCCAGCAGCTTATCGGCTGAGCAGTTCTTC. This translates into CASSLSAEQFF. This chain joins TRBV11-2 and TRBJ2-1, with no clear D. Per the germline V gene, CDR1 is SGHAT and CDR2 is FQNNGV. This CDR3 has 11 amino acids. Trimming pared 2 bases from V and 9 bases from J, leaving 5 bases between.

This clonotype occurred a few times. The chain recombines TRBV6-1 with TRBJ1-6; TRBD1 might be the D (5 bases). The CDR3 covers 14 residues. Germline CDR1 reads MNHNS; CDR2 reads SASEGT. The V end was cut by 5 bases, the J end by 10 bases, with 15 bases between. CDR3 protein: CASSRDGFGSPLHF. Written as DNA, the CDR3 is TGTGCCAGCAGTAGGGACGGTTTTGGATCACCCCTCCACTTT.

This clonotype came up many times. This sequence joins TRBV28 and TRBJ2-5; no clear D. Trimming cost V 3 bases and J 5 bases, with 7 bases left between them. This CDR3 has 12 residues. Germline V gene sequence: CDR1 MDHEN, CDR2 SYDVKM. CDR3 loop: CASSFQDETQYF. CDR3 bases: TGTGCCAGCAGTTTCCAGGACGAGACCCAGTACTTC.

The V call is TRBV4-2, the J call TRBJ2-3; 10 bases map to TRBD2. V lost 2 bases, J lost 4 bases, and 6 bases stayed unmatched. Germline-derived CDR1 and CDR2 are LGHNA and YNFKEQ. This CDR3 has 16 amino acids. The CDR3 region has the DNA TGTGCCAGCAGCCAACAGCAGCGGGGGGGAGCAGATACGCAGTATTTT. Protein sequence: CASSQQQRGGADTQYF.

Turning to this clonotype: This clone may be a read error of a much larger clone one base away. The rearrangement links TRBV3-1 to TRBJ2-7; no clear D. The CDR3 spans 11 residues. Germline V gene lookup returns CDR1 LGHDT and CDR2 YNNKEL (reference sequence). CDR3: CTSSLQYEQYF. CDR3 nucleotides: TGTACCAGCAGCCTGCAATACGAGCAGTACTTC.

This clonotype showed up just a few times. V and J are TRBV2 and TRBJ1-5; TRBD1 is a possible D gene (5 bases). This CDR3 has 15 amino acids. The V gene's germline CDR1 is SNHLY and CDR2 FYNNEI. Deletions cut 3 bases from V and 7 bases from J, with 16 bases between. CDR3 bases: TGTGCCAGCAGTGAGGATGGGGACGCAGGGCAGCCCCAGCATTTT. The encoded protein is CASSEDGDAGQPQHF.

At least ten counts were recorded for this clonotype. The chain employs TRBV6-1 and TRBJ2-1; no firm D call. V was clipped by 5 bases and J by 6 bases, with 17 bases between them. There are 15 residues in the CDR3. Germline V CDR1 and CDR2: MNHNS, SASEGT. CDR3 nucleotide sequence: TGTGCCAGCAGTCCAACAGTCATCCGAGCCAATGAGCAGTTCTTC. Protein product: CASSPTVIRANEQFF.

This clonotype was picked up a small number of times. The rearrangement uses TRBV13 and TRBJ2-6, with 9 bases matching TRBD1. Germline loops: CDR1 PRHDT, CDR2 FYEKMQ (reference sequence). The V segment lost 2 bases and the J segment 3 bases; nucleotides outside the gene matches: 8. There are 18 residues in the CDR3. The CDR3 DNA sequence: TGTGCCAGCAGCTTAAATGCACAGGGGGCTCGTGGGGCCAACGTCCTGACTTTC. Translated, it gives CASSLNAQGARGANVLTF.

The chain is built from TRBV25-1 and TRBJ2-6; D possibly corresponds to TRBD2 (5 bases). The CDR3 consists of 16 residues. Per the germline V gene, CDR1 is MGHDK and CDR2 is SYGVNS. Trimming shortened V by 0 bases and J by 3 bases, and 9 bases separated the two germline ends. CDR3 DNA sequence: TGTGCCAGCAGTGAATACGGGGAGTATGGGGCCAACGTCCTGACTTTC. Translating gives CASSEYGEYGANVLTF. The complete variable domain, with remaining parts taken from reference TRBV25-1 and TRBJ2-6, reads EADIYQTPRYLVIGTGKKITLECSQTMGHDKMYWYQQDPGMELHLIHYSYGVNSTEKGDLSSESTVSRIRTEHFPLTLESARPSHTSQYLCASSEYGEYGANVLTFGAGSRLTVL.

This clonotype has at least ten counts. The chain uses TRBV20-1 and TRBJ2-7; D gene ambiguous. Trimming left V 6 bases short and J 6 bases short, with 12 bases between. The CDR3 length is 11 residues. Germline V CDR1 and CDR2: DFQATT, SNEGSKA (reference sequence). The CDR3: CSAQRTTEQYF. The DNA for the CDR3 is TGCAGTGCCCAGAGAACTACCGAGCAGTACTTC.

As for this clonotype: An end of the junction differs from the germline gene, which may be a read error. The chain has TRBV3-1 and TRBJ2-5, with a possible D match to TRBD2 (5 bases). This CDR3 is 14 amino acids long. Per the germline V gene, CDR1 is LGHDT and CDR2 is YNNKEL (reference sequence). The CDR3 nucleotides are TGTGCCAGCAGCCAAGTGGGGAGAGCAGAGACCCAGCACTTC. Translated, it gives CASSQVGRAETQHF.

In this sample, this clonotype turned up many times. V usage is TRBV30 and J usage is TRBJ2-3, with a weak D call TRBD2 (6 bases). Germline V gene data show CDR1 as GTSNPN and CDR2 as SVGIG (reference sequence). The V end was cut by 5 bases, the J end by 6 bases, with 15 bases between. CDR3 length: 13 amino acids. The CDR3 protein is CAWDLRLGDTQYF. CDR3 DNA: TGTGCCTGGGATCTAAGACTAGGCGATACGCAGTATTTT.

This clonotype was counted at least ten times. The chain employs TRBV2 and TRBJ2-7; the match to TRBD1 covers 9 bases. From germline, CDR1 is SNHLY and CDR2 FYNNEI. After removal of 11 bases from V and 3 bases from J, the junction contained 8 bases not matched to a gene. CDR3 length: 13 amino acids. CDR3 in amino acids: CAGTGTGIYEQYF. For the CDR3, the DNA is TGTGCCGGTACCGGGACAGGGATCTACGAGCAGTACTTC.

The rearrangement links TRBV7-9 to TRBJ1-2; D gene uncertain. CDR3 length: 13 residues. The V and J ends lost 2 bases and 6 bases respectively, with 10 bases between them. Germline CDR1 and CDR2: SEHNR and FQNEAQ (reference sequence). The CDR3, as DNA: TGTGCCAGCAGCTTATTATCCGTAGATGGCTACACCTTC. It encodes CASSLLSVDGYTF.

This clonotype was found once. The chain links TRBV28 to TRBJ2-1; D unclear. The assigned J gene may be wrong: the sequence end matches TRBJ2-7 better. Germline lookup yields CDR1 MDHEN and CDR2 SYDVKM. CDR3 length: 15 amino acids. CDR3 protein: CASTTRRSSYNEQYF. In DNA, the CDR3 is TGTGCCTCCACCACCCGTAGGAGCTCCTACAATGAGCAGTACTTC.

This clonotype was observed at least ten times. The chain combines TRBV5-1 with TRBJ2-7; 14 bases align to TRBD2. The CDR3 extends over 19 amino acids. The V segment lost 0 bases and the J segment 6 bases; nucleotides outside the gene matches: 14. CDR1 and CDR2 from the germline V gene are SGHRS and YFSETQ. The CDR3 DNA follows: TGCGCCAGCAGCTTGGCATATGGGACTAGCGGGAGTGCGTGGTTCGAGCAGTACTTC. It yields the protein CASSLAYGTSGSAWFEQYF. The complete variable domain, with remaining parts taken from reference TRBV5-1 and TRBJ2-7, reads KAGVTQTPRYLIKTRGQQVTLSCSPISGHRSVSWYQQTPGQGLQFLFEYFSETQRNKGNFPGRFSGRQFSNSRSEMNVSTLELGDSALYLCASSLAYGTSGSAWFEQYFGPGTRLTVT.

The gene calls are TRBV18 and TRBJ2-3, with 7 nucleotides matching TRBD2. This CDR3 region has 15 residues. The V segment lost 0 bases and the J segment 8 bases; nucleotides outside the gene matches: 8. Germline V gene sequence: CDR1 KGHSH, CDR2 LQKENI. The CDR3: CASSPPVGGSGTQYF. The CDR3 coding sequence is TGTGCCAGCTCACCACCGGTGGGGGGGAGCGGTACGCAGTATTTT. Variable domain in full (rest from reference TRBV18 and TRBJ2-3): NAGVMQNPRHLVRRRGQEARLRCSPMKGHSHVYWYRQLPEEGLKFMVYLQKENIIDESGMPKERFSAEFPKEGPSILRIQQVVRGDSAAYFCASSPPVGGSGTQYFGPGTRLTVL.

This clonotype has a handful of counts. The chain links TRBV19 to TRBJ2-1; possible D gene TRBD2, 5 bases. The V and J ends lost 0 bases and 4 bases respectively, with 13 bases between them. This CDR3 has 16 amino acids. Germline V gene sequence: CDR1 LNHDA, CDR2 SQIVND (reference sequence). In DNA, the CDR3 is TGTGCCAGTAGTATAGACGTAGCGCAAGAATACAATGAGCAGTTCTTC. It encodes CASSIDVAQEYNEQFF.

This clonotype was seen at least ten times. The DNA for the CDR3 is TGTGCCAGCAGCCAAGACAGGTACGAGCAGTACTTC. Amino acids: CASSQDRYEQYF. The genes are TRBV3-1 and TRBJ2-7; no clear D. From germline, CDR1 is LGHDT and CDR2 YNNKEL (reference sequence). The CDR3 covers 12 residues. Trimming removed 0 bases from V and 4 bases from J, with 4 bases in between.

This clonotype showed up many times. This chain uses TRBV20-1 with TRBJ1-5; unclear D gene. Germline values: CDR1 DFQATT, CDR2 SNEGSKA (reference sequence). This CDR3 is built from 14 residues. V was trimmed by 6 bases and J by 1 base, leaving 13 bases between them. The CDR3 DNA follows: TGCAGTGCCCCGCCGCACCCGAGCAATCAGCCCCAGCATTTT. Protein: CSAPPHPSNQPQHF.